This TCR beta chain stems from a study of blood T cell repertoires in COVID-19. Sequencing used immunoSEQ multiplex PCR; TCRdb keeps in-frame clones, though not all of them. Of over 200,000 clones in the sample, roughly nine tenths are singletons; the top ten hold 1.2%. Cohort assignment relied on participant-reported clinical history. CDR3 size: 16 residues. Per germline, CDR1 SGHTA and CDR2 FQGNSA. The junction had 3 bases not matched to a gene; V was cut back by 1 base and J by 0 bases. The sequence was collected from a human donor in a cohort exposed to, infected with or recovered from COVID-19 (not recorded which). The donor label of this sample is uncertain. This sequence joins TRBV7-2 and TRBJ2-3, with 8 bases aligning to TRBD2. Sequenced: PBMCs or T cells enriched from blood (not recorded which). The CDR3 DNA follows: TGTGCCAGCAGCTTAGTGGCGGGGGGTAGCACAGATACGCAGTATTTT. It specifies CASSLVAGGSTDTQYF.